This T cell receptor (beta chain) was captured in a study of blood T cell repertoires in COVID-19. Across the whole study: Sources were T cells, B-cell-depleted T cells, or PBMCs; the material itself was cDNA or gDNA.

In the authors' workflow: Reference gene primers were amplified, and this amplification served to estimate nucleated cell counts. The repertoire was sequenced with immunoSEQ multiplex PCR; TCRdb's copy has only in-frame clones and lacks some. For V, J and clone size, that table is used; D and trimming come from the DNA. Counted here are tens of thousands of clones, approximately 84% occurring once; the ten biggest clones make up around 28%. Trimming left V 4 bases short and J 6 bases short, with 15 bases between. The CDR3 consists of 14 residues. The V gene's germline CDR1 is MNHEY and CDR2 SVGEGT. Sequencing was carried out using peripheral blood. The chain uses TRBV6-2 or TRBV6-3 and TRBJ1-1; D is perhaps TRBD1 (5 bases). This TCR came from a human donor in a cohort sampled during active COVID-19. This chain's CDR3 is CASSSNYRFSEAFF. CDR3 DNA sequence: TGTGCCAGCAGTTCTAACTACAGGTTTTCTGAAGCTTTCTTT.